This TCR beta chain was identified during a study of blood T cell repertoires in COVID-19. Across the whole study: Italy, Spain and the United States were the sources of the convalescent and acute COVID-19 samples. PBMCs, B-cell-depleted T cells, or T cells provided the cDNA or gDNA that made up the material.

The CDR3 runs to 15 residues. Germline values: CDR1 SGHAT, CDR2 FQDESV (reference sequence). The ends lost 5 bases at V and 7 bases at J; junction bases unmatched: 10. In the study's own analysis: By means of reference gene primer amplification, nucleated cell counts were estimated. Measured with immunoSEQ multiplex PCR; TCRdb has only the in-frame clones, and not every one. The V and J calls and clone size come from that table; D and trimming were worked out from the DNA. The sample yields more than 120,000 clones, around nine tenths seen once. The chain has TRBV11-1 and TRBJ2-7; TRBD1 matches 11 bases. Sequenced material: peripheral blood. The origin of this receptor is a woman aged 45-65 years with active or convalescent COVID-19. CDR3 nucleotide sequence: TGTGCCAGCAGCCTTGGACAGGGGGCTCTTGGGGAGCAGTACTTC. This sequence encodes CASSLGQGALGEQYF. Drawing the rest from reference TRBV11-1 and TRBJ2-7, the complete variable domain is EAEVAQSPRYKITEKSQAVAFWCDPISGHATLYWYRQILGQGPELLVQFQDESVVDDSQLPKDRFSAERLKGVDSTLKIQPAELGDSAMYLCASSLGQGALGEQYFGPGTRLTVT.